The 5 T cell receptor beta chains given below trace back to one sample, sequenced in a study of T-cell memory formation after mild COVID-19 (dated by TCRdb to about 2021). The method behind the library was 5' RACE. The sequencing machine was an Illumina NovaSeq 6000. TCRdb reprocessed the public reads (quality trimming at Q25 with fastp, clone calling with MiXCR) and kept in-frame beta chains. When rows share a CDR3 protein, they turn into one entry using the most common DNA and genes. For this sample the table gives around 530,000 distinct CDR3 sequences, of which approximately 21% were detected only once. Roughly 9.1% of the sample is taken by the ten largest. Sample: PBMCs or a T cell subset sorted from them (not recorded which). The receptor set was obtained from an adult woman who had mild COVID-19 (a few samples of this study predate the infection). The sample titles of this study are shuffled in the database, so cell type and time point are left out; the donor was told from shared clones.

This clonotype showed up just a few times. The chain links TRBV20-1 to TRBJ2-7; D could derive from TRBD1 or TRBD2 (6 bases each). The V end was cut by 6 bases, the J end by 6 bases, with 9 bases between. CDR1 and CDR2 from the germline V gene are DFQATT and SNEGSKA (reference sequence). CDR3 length: 10 residues. CDR3 amino acids: CSAKGGEQYF. The CDR3 DNA is TGCAGTGCAAAGGGGGGCGAGCAGTACTTC.

Only a few counts were recorded for this clonotype. This chain connects TRBV6-5 to TRBJ1-1; perhaps TRBD1 as D (6 bases). Trimming took 5 bases from V and 7 from J, leaving 14 bases between them. CDR1 is MNHEY, CDR2 SVGAGI, per germline. There are 13 residues in the CDR3. CDR3 in amino acids: CASSRTGSFEAFF. The CDR3 DNA is TGTGCCAGCAGTCGCACAGGGTCCTTTGAAGCTTTCTTT.

The rearrangement joins TRBV4-1 to TRBJ2-1; D remains ambiguous. The length of the CDR3 is 16 residues. Per the germline V gene, CDR1 is MGHRA and CDR2 is YSYEKL. Between the trimmed V and J ends, which lost 3 bases and 4 bases, there was a span of 16 bases. Here the CDR3 DNA reads TGCGCCAGCAGCCATTCGTGGAGAGATGATTACAATGAGCAGTTCTTC. The encoded protein is CASSHSWRDDYNEQFF.

V usage is TRBV6-6 and J usage is TRBJ2-3; 8 bases map to TRBD2. V lost 4 bases, J lost 1 base, and 19 bases stayed unmatched. This CDR3 is built from 20 residues. Germline CDR1 reads MNHNY; CDR2 reads SVGAGI (reference sequence). In nucleotides, the CDR3 is TGTGCCAGCAGTTGGAGGATTAGCGGGGAAAGTACCATCGGCACAGATACGCAGTATTTT. This sequence encodes CASSWRISGESTIGTDTQYF.

V is TRBV2 and J is TRBJ1-1; the match to TRBD1 covers 9 bases. CDR1 and CDR2 (germline): SNHLY, FYNNEI. V was clipped by 8 bases and J by 4 bases; unmatched bases: 2. The CDR3 totals 12 residues. The CDR3 loop is CASHRGLTEAFF. The CDR3 nucleotides read TGTGCCAGCCACAGGGGGCTCACTGAAGCTTTCTTT.